The following is a T cell receptor beta chain sequence with its context. Antigen: not known. In the authors' workflow: To classify distant metastasis in papillary thyroid cancer, a model was built from CDR3 differences across clinicopathological groups. TCRdb re-called the PCR reads through MiXCR. The authors' filters were not applied to this entry. The sample records about 33,000 clones, about 18% being singletons. This CDR3 contains 15 residues. Trimming stripped 3 bases from V and 3 bases from J, with 13 bases between. These data are taken from a study of metastatic and nonmetastatic thyroid tumors. The wider study: Across peripheral blood and tumor or nodule tissue samples taken from malignant and benign thyroid patients, the repertoires were compared with one another.

Nobody among the patients had been given any treatment before thyroid surgery. The study, taken as a whole, reports: Benign nodules were reported to have significantly lower TCR beta diversity than malignant thyroid tumors, in blood and tumor.

This sequence originates from a male donor with papillary thyroid cancer or a benign thyroid nodule (not recorded which). Some clones in this sample may be carry-over from other donors' samples. The sample taken for sequencing was blood. The chain uses TRBV12-3 or TRBV12-4 and TRBJ2-3, with D tentatively TRBD2 (5 bases). The CDR3 loop is CASSFRGKRTDTQYF. The CDR3 coding sequence is TGTGCCAGCAGTTTTAGAGGGAAAAGAACAGATACGCAGTATTTT.